This T cell receptor (beta chain) is from a study of molecular identifiers for immune sequencing clone quantification (dated by TCRdb to 2016 to 2019). For the study in its entirety: For a replicate experiment, RNA from around 20,000 or 99,000 naive CD8 T cells was divided into five aliquots, and four of the five aliquots were sequenced. The study was a methods study using CD8 T cells to benchmark molecular-identifier clustering-based TCR repertoire sequencing (MIDCIRS) and TCR RNA copy counting.

From the germline V gene, CDR1 is SGHVS and CDR2 is FQNEAQ. V is cut by 0 bases and J by 4 bases, and the space between the germline ends is 13 bases. From the cysteine through the phenylalanine, the CDR3 covers 15 amino acids. The DNA shown is the 45-base CDR3, in frame from base 1. Libraries of naive CD8 T cells were generated from about 21,000 to 970,000 sorted cells, with 10%, 30% or 50% of the purified RNA used. Naive CD8 T cells, defined as CD8+CD4-CCR7+CD45RA+, were FACS-sorted into RLT Plus buffer on a BD FACSAria II. Approximately 9 TCR copies' worth of Jurkat RNA were spiked into roughly 19,000-1,000,000 naive CD8 T cell samples to test detection sensitivity. Enrichment of CD8 T cells was done with RosetteSep CD8+ T Cell Enrichment Cocktail plus Ficoll-Paque, and ACK red cell lysis came afterward. Study-wide conclusions, independent of this receptor: When barcode sub-clustering was not used, chimeric consensus sequences inflated TCR diversity, with chimeras reaching as high as 47%. In CMV-specific effector cells, over 99% of molecules were held by clones above 20 RNA copies, whereas under 1% of molecules were held by such clones in naive cells. A single cell's worth of spiked-in Jurkat TCR RNA was reported detectable even among about a million naive CD8 T cells. The naive libraries included spiked-in Jurkat TCR RNA (roughly 9 copies' worth), and this RNA is not part of the donor repertoire. The sizes of highly expanded clones could end up underestimated when identical TCR molecules share a barcode. About 3 recovered TCR RNA copies per cell were obtained by modeling, versus approximately 10 by digital PCR, implying a capture efficiency of 30% to 35%.

Library creation used PCR. Reads for this sample came from a NextSeq 500. Preparation of bulk TCR libraries followed a previously described approach, with the TCR primers listed in Table S5. The Qiagen AllPrep DNA/RNA kit was used to purify total RNA. Reads from multiple sequencing runs of the same library were pooled before analysis. From the authors' description of their analysis: Reads were retained only if their TCR constant sequence matched exactly, and those retained reads were trimmed to 150 nt and grouped according to their 12-nt molecular barcodes. Within each barcode group, reads were sub-clustered at a 15% Levenshtein threshold, and quality-weighted consensus sequences were built per RNA molecule. Non-functional sequences were filtered out, along with any lower-count sequence sitting one edit away from another sequence. Based on fitting two negative binomial distributions, any barcode sub-cluster with under 20% of the maximum read count was discarded. TCRdb took the public reads, trimmed them with fastp at Q25, ran MiXCR for clone calling and kept in-frame beta chains. Every distinct CDR3 protein forms one entry, paired with its most common genes and DNA. It is TCRdb's table, rather than the study itself, that gives the V and J calls and clone size. The sample yields around 94,000 distinct CDR3 sequences; about 35% were counted once. The ten top clones hold 9.7% of the sample.

As to this clonotype: What this receptor recognizes is not known. It has no much larger one-base neighbor in the sample; base qualities were not kept.

Recombination joined TRBV7-8 with TRBJ2-7; the D gene is not confidently resolved. The specimen sequenced was naive CD8+ T cells from blood, with Jurkat cell RNA spiked in. Interpreted using the paper, the cell subset or site label stands for: FACS-sorted CD8+CD4-CCR7+CD45RA+ naive T cells. The origin of this receptor is a human donor in good health. Some libraries in this study had Jurkat cell RNA spiked in. The CDR3 amino acid sequence is: CASSLAAELLYEQYF. The nucleotide sequence is TGTGCCAGCAGCTTAGCGGCAGAGCTTCTGTACGAGCAGTACTTC.